The source of this TCR beta chain is a study of T cell responses to AZD1222 COVID-19 vaccine. With V trimmed by 4 bases and J by 7 bases, 7 bases remained unmatched. The CDR3 is 14 residues long. Germline values: CDR1 LGHDT, CDR2 YNNKEL (reference sequence). Points on this clone: The antigen remains unidentified.

Findings and caveats of the study: Females outnumbered males among donors, who were mostly white British; clonal diversity was possibly underestimated. At 160-218 and 743-854, vaccine-associated CD4 TCRs were dominant, and they spanned spike. Just a handful of people given AZD1222 tested seropositive at baseline. As reported, nearly half of all spike-specific TCRs target variant regions that are unmutated.

The assay was immunoSEQ multiplex PCR, and TCRdb's table has in-frame clones only and misses some. The repertoire has around 140,000 clones, about 93% of them found once; the top ten carry approximately 9%. This rearrangement joins TRBV3-1 (or the pseudogene TRBV3-2) to TRBJ1-2; 9 nucleotides align to TRBD1. The receptor's source is an adult in good health. The sequencing used peripheral blood, collected on day 0 of AZD1222 vaccination. The CDR3 region is CASSPTTGGTGYTF. The CDR3 DNA sequence: TGTGCCAGCAGCCCGACGACAGGGGGAACTGGCTACACCTTC.